The 7 T cell receptor beta chains in this list originate from one sample, sequenced in a study of brain T cells in children with intractable seizures (dated by TCRdb to the early 2020s). Library preparation employed the immunoSEQ multiplex PCR assay. In TCRdb, the immuneACCESS table is reduced to in-frame sequences with V and J assigned. These tables do not hold every clone; where another copy was compared, an unresolved V gene accounts for under half, and the others remain unexplained. The sample table holds around 44,000 clones, of which 75% to 95% were seen once. The ten biggest clones cover just under 6.5% of the sample. The time point label, read with the paper, signifies: resected brain tissue, or blood drawn just prior to surgery. The sequencing used peripheral blood, collected at surgery. The receptors come from a girl aged 2 to 10 with tuberous sclerosis and intractable seizures.

The chain recombines TRBV6-5 with TRBJ1-1, with D perhaps TRBD1 (6 bases). Trimming cost V 5 bases and J 0 bases, with 10 bases left between them. The CDR3 runs 14 residues. CDR1 is MNHEY, CDR2 SVGAGI, per germline. CDR3 in amino acids: CASSLDRLNTEAFF. CDR3 in DNA: TGTGCCAGCAGTCTTGACAGGTTGAACACTGAAGCTTTCTTT.

The J gene is TRBJ2-7, the V gene TRBV27, with D possibly called TRBD1 or TRBD2 (5 bases each). Germline V CDR1 and CDR2: MNHEY, SMNVEV (reference sequence). V dropped 6 bases and J dropped 3 bases, with 15 bases sitting between them. The CDR3 loop spans 14 amino acids. CDR3 sequence: CASSPRGVFYEQYF. The CDR3 region has the DNA TGTGCCAGCAGCCCACGGGGCGTATTCTACGAGCAGTACTTC.

The chain joins TRBV7-3 to TRBJ2-5; 12 nucleotides align to TRBD2. This CDR3 spans 19 amino acids. Per the germline V gene, CDR1 is SGHTA and CDR2 is FQGTGA. After removal of 5 bases from V and 2 bases from J, the junction contained 15 bases not matched to a gene. CDR3 nucleotide sequence: TGTGCCAGCAGCCTATTCCCCCCGACTAGCGGGGGAACGCAAGAGACCCAGTACTTC. As protein: CASSLFPPTSGGTQETQYF. The whole variable domain, remainder taken from reference TRBV7-3 and TRBJ2-5, is GAGVSQTPSNKVTEKGKYVELRCDPISGHTALYWYRQSLGQGPEFLIYFQGTGAADDSGLPNDRFFAVRPEGSVSTLKIQRTERGDSAVYLCASSLFPPTSGGTQETQYFGPGTRLLVL.

The rearrangement uses TRBV7-8 and TRBJ1-1; possibly TRBD1 for D (6 bases). The CDR3 has 15 residues. CDR1 is SGHVS and CDR2 is FQNEAQ in the germline V gene. Trimming took off 4 bases at V and 0 bases at J, with 12 bases between the two ends. The DNA of the CDR3 is TGTGCCAGCAGCTCCTACAGGGCTATGAACACTGAAGCTTTCTTT. Protein sequence: CASSSYRAMNTEAFF.

V usage is TRBV6-5 and J usage is TRBJ1-1; TRBD1 matches 9 bases. Germline V lookup: CDR1 MNHEY, CDR2 SVGAGI. This CDR3 spans 15 amino acids. V gave up 4 bases and J gave up 5 bases; unmatched junction bases: 8. The CDR3 protein is CASSLETGTGTEAFF. DNA for the CDR3: TGTGCCAGCAGTTTAGAAACCGGGACAGGGACTGAAGCTTTCTTT.

V is TRBV20-1 and J is TRBJ2-7; tentatively, D is TRBD1 or TRBD2 (5 bases each). Germline V lookup: CDR1 DFQATT, CDR2 SNEGSKA (reference sequence). There are 12 residues in the CDR3. Deletions cut 3 bases from V and 6 bases from J, with 12 bases between. CDR3 sequence reads: CSASGRAGEQYV. CDR3 nucleotides: TGCAGTGCTAGTGGCAGGGCGGGCGAGCAGTACGTC.

This chain joins TRBV5-1 and TRBJ2-7, with unresolved D. The CDR3 runs to 13 residues. Germline V gene data show CDR1 as SGHRS and CDR2 as YFSETQ. The V end was cut by 4 bases, the J end by 6 bases, with 14 bases between. CDR3 loop: CASSPGVSSEQYF. The CDR3 nucleotides are TGCGCCAGCAGCCCCGGTGTTTCATCCGAGCAGTACTTC.